These 5 T cell receptor beta chains originate from one sample sequenced in a study of blood T cell repertoires in COVID-19. The method was immunoSEQ multiplex PCR; TCRdb's version includes in-frame clones alone and lacks a portion of them. The sample lists about 66,000 clones, around 84% occurring once. Sequencing was carried out using peripheral blood. The receptors come from a man aged 45-65 years with active COVID-19.

The V call is TRBV9, the J call TRBJ2-3; D is unresolved. The CDR3 runs 13 residues. In germline, CDR1 is SGDLS, CDR2 YYNGEE. With 4 bases removed from V and 6 bases from J, the gap between germline ends came to 12 bases. The CDR3 DNA reads as TGTGCCAGCAGCCCCAATAGTCACGATACGCAGTATTTT. Its translation: CASSPNSHDTQYF.

The V gene is TRBV7-8, the J gene TRBJ1-1; D is ambiguous. With 1 base removed from V and 5 bases from J, the gap between germline ends came to 11 bases. Germline V gene data show CDR1 as SGHVS and CDR2 as FQNEAQ. This CDR3 is built from 14 residues. CDR3 in DNA: TGTGCCAGCAGCTTAGTCGTGCTGGCAACTGAAGCTTTCTTT. As protein: CASSLVVLATEAFF.

The CDR3 DNA reads TGTGCCAGCAGCCAATTGGTGACTAGCGGGGAAAATGAGCAGTTCTTC. Translating it yields CASSQLVTSGENEQFF. This sequence joins TRBV3-1 (or the pseudogene TRBV3-2) and TRBJ2-1; TRBD2 matches 11 bases. The junction had 7 bases not matched to a gene; V was cut back by 2 bases and J by 7 bases. Germline lookup yields CDR1 LGHDT and CDR2 YNNKEL (reference sequence). CDR3 length: 16 residues.

V is TRBV11-3 and J is TRBJ2-7; 8 bases are shared with TRBD1. The CDR3 contains 16 residues. Germline CDR1 reads SGHNT; CDR2 reads YENEEA. The V segment lost 0 bases and the J segment 3 bases; nucleotides outside the gene matches: 7. CDR3 nucleotides: TGTGCCAGCAGCTTAGAGACAGGGGTAGGAGACTACGAGCAGTACGTC. It codes for CASSLETGVGDYEQYV.

The chain carries TRBV7-2 and TRBJ2-3; 9 bases agree with TRBD2. The CDR3 consists of 16 residues. Unmatched junction bases numbered 4, after V lost 2 bases and J lost 1 base. In germline, CDR1 is SGHTA, CDR2 FQGNSA. Here the CDR3 DNA reads TGTGCCAGCAGCTTACTAGCGGGGACACGCACAGATACGCAGTATTTT. Amino acid sequence: CASSLLAGTRTDTQYF.